This T cell receptor beta chain appears in the sequencing data of a study of PD-1 blockade in classical Hodgkin lymphoma. No patient escaped relapse after autologous stem cell transplantation, and brentuximab vedotin exposure varied. V lost 6 bases and J lost 3; bases outside the gene matches: 10. The V gene's germline CDR1 is SNHLY and CDR2 FYNNEI. The CDR3 has 16 residues. A note on this clone: Antigen specificity is unknown.

General study findings and limits: What drove the repertoire differences, possibly disease activity or prior therapy, has not been defined. CD4+ TCR diversity, unlike CD8+, rose significantly by C4D1. Lower baseline TCR diversity was reported for newly diagnosed patients than for healthy donors. Exclusion covered patients beginning nivolumab under 1 year post-ASCT.

Assay: immunoSEQ multiplex PCR; the TCRdb copy retains only in-frame clones and omits some. The repertoire holds approximately 100,000 clones, roughly 92% seen once, with 2.8% in the top ten. The chain has TRBV2 and TRBJ2-7; 11 bases fit TRBD2. This clonotype was sampled from a human donor with classical Hodgkin lymphoma. The sequences come from peripheral blood mononuclear cells (PBMCs), collected at baseline. CDR3 bases: TGTGCCAGCAGCGGACAAGGGACTAGCGGTATCTACGAGCAGTACTTC. Encoded protein: CASSGQGTSGIYEQYF.